This T cell receptor beta chain is drawn from a study of pediatric ulcerative colitis. Study outcomes and limitations: Ulcerative colitis patients shared more blood-rectal clones than controls. Rectal pinch biopsies may include blood-derived T cells.

The count of this clone is one. What it recognizes is unknown. The germline V gene has CDR1 SGHTA and CDR2 FQGNSA. The CDR3 totals 12 residues. Trimming shortened V by 7 bases and J by 3 bases, and 10 bases separated the two germline ends. The rectum was sampled with one to two pinch biopsies at colonoscopy. The assay was immunoSEQ multiplex PCR, and TCRdb's table has in-frame clones only and misses some. The sample yields fewer than 12,000 clones, roughly 80% seen once. The sequenced sample consisted of gut tissue. The origin of this receptor is a girl aged 5 to 17 who was a control in a study of pediatric ulcerative colitis. The chain couples TRBV7-2 to TRBJ2-7, with D perhaps TRBD1 (5 bases). CDR3 in amino acids: CASNADSYEQYF. CDR3 DNA sequence: TGTGCCAGCAACGCTGACAGCTACGAGCAGTACTTC. The full variable domain, its missing parts supplied by reference TRBV7-2 and TRBJ2-7, is GAGVSQSPSNKVTEKGKDVELRCDPISGHTALYWYRQSLGQGLEFLIYFQGNSAPDKSGLPSDRFSAERTGGSVSTLTIQRTQQEDSAVYLCASNADSYEQYFGPGTRLTVT.